This is a list of T cell receptor beta chains from one sample in a study of blood T cell repertoires in COVID-19. TCRdb keeps only in-frame clones here, not all; method: immunoSEQ multiplex PCR. The data contain roughly 230,000 clones, more than 75% of them singletons. Specimen: PBMCs or T cells enriched from blood (not recorded which). These receptors all come from a man between 25 and 39 years old in a cohort exposed to, infected with or recovered from COVID-19 (not recorded which). The conserved cysteine and the conserved F or W are not part of the CDR3 here. Fields, in order: V gene, J gene, CDR3 protein.

TRBV28,TRBJ1-1,ASSPAAGKGAF
TRBV7-3,TRBJ2-7,ASSLAEDEQY
TRBV6-5,TRBJ2-1,ASSTGSVNNEQF
TRBV10-3,TRBJ1-1,AISETGASAEAF
TRBV5-4,TRBJ2-6,ASSFQGSGANVLT
TRBV14,TRBJ1-2,ASSRRGQGTLDGYT
TRBV18,TRBJ2-1,ASSPGNLAGDNEQF
TRBV11-2,TRBJ1-3,ASSPIMGKGDTIY
TRBV10-1,TRBJ2-3,ASSETPGDRGRDTQY
TRBV13,TRBJ2-1,ASSQGLAVINEQF
TRBV7-9,TRBJ1-4,ASSLLTASTNEKLF
TRBV6-5,TRBJ2-3,ASKDRTSTDTQY
TRBV19,TRBJ1-5,ASRIGQEAGGRYQPQH
TRBV27,TRBJ2-7,ASSPKAGTGAEQY
TRBV9,TRBJ2-3,ASSGGRDRGNTDTQY
TRBV5-5,TRBJ2-1,ASSLWTGEHNEQF
TRBV7-8,TRBJ2-5,ASSLRGSQETQY
TRBV5-1,TRBJ2-7,ASSRGLASDEQY
TRBV11-2,TRBJ2-1,ASSLPGLPEQF
TRBV18,TRBJ1-3,ASSPLRGTQGDPIY
TRBV27,TRBJ2-3,ASSLLLRGVDTQY
TRBV9,TRBJ2-1,ASSVGLESYNEQF
TRBV7-2,TRBJ1-3,ASSLAQGSGNTIY